This T cell receptor (beta chain) originates from a study of cytomegalovirus exposure and HLA in healthy donors. Likely unrecorded immune exposures existed in these nominally healthy donors. The PCR used 60 Vbeta and 13 Jbeta primers. Sequencing was performed with immunoSEQ multiplex PCR; in TCRdb, only in-frame clones are kept and a portion is missing. The table lists 140,000 or so clones, roughly 80% of them singletons. The CDR3 extends over 13 amino acids. V lost 0 bases and J lost 7, with 9 bases in between. CDR1 is MNHNY, CDR2 SVGAGI, per germline (reference sequence). On this clone itself: Antigen: not known.

Study-level points and caveats: In most subjects, TCR beta sequences reportedly gave accurate predictions of HLA-A and HLA-B alleles. The classifier reportedly diagnosed cytomegalovirus status with high specificity and sensitivity.

The sequence was collected from a man aged 35 to 55 in good health and CMV-seronegative. The sequenced material came from PBMCs. The chain links TRBV6-6 to TRBJ1-1, with D unresolved. The CDR3 sequence is CASSYSEGIEAFF. CDR3 coding DNA: TGTGCCAGCAGTTACTCCGAGGGTATTGAAGCTTTCTTT.